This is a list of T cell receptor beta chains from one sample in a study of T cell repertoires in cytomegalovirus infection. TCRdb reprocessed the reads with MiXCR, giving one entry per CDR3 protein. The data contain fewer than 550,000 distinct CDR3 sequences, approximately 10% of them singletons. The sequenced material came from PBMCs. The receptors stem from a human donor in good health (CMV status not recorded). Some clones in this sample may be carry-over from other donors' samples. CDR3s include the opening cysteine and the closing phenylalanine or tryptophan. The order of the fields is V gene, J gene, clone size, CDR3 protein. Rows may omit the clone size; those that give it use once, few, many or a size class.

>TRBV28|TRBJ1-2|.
CASRDRGFNGYTF
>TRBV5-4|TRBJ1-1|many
CASSGGGSLALNTEAFF
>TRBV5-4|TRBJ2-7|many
CASSSRGTPYEQYF
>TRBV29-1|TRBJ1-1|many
CSVHRGDTEAFF
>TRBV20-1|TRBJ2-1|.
CSAGASENYNEQFF
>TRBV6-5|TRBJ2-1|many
CASSSVNRNEQFF
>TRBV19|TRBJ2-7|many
CASSIGTGFYEQYF
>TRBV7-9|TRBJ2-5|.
CASSLGEGRETQYF
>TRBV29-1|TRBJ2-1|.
CSVSQAGASEQFF
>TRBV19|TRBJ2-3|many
CASSIGGNTQYF
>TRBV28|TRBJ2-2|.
CASSFRPTTRYTGELFF
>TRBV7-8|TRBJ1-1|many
CASSSQGGMNTEAFF
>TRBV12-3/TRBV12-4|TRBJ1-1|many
CASSLVGTSTEAFF
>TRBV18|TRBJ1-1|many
CASSVDGGNTEAFF
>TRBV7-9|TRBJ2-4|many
CASSLPQGGEDRYF
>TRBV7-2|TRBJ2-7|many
CASSPSGTTNEQYF
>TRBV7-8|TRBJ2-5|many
CASSFGTAYQETQYF